The 12 T cell receptor beta chains below were found in one sample sequenced in a study of T cells in women clearing cervical HPV infection (dated by TCRdb to the late 2010s). To prepare the library, the immunoSEQ multiplex PCR assay was applied. This is the immuneACCESS table as TCRdb keeps it, with only in-frame sequences that have V and J called. A part of the clones is gone; compared with another copy, unresolved V genes explain less than half, and the rest is unexplained. The data table for this sample lists 49,000 or so clones. 35% to 40% of the sample goes to the ten largest clones. The material sequenced was blood buffy coat. These receptors all come from a woman between 18 and 70 years old with a cervical HPV16 infection that either progressed to CIN3+ or cleared (not recorded which).

A note on this clone: The read comes to an end 3 residues before the CDR3 does, leaving the germline J gene to fill in the end. V gene TRBV6-2 or TRBV6-3 combines with J gene TRBJ2-3, with 8 bases aligning to TRBD2. After removal of 7 bases from V and 3 bases from J, the junction contained 12 bases not matched to a gene. The CDR3 is 16 residues long. Germline V gives CDR1 MNHEY, CDR2 SVGEGT. The DNA read from the CDR3 is TGTGCCAGCACTCGGCGGGGAGCGGGAGTAACAGATACG. Protein product: CASTRRGAGVTDT. The entire CDR3 protein is CASTRRGAGVTDTQYF.

Turning to this clone: The read is 3 residues too short to cover the CDR3 end, so that end is filled in from the germline J gene. The rearrangement links TRBV7-9 to TRBJ2-7; a weak D match, TRBD2 (5 bases). The CDR3 totals 14 residues. Germline V gene sequence: CDR1 SEHNR, CDR2 FQNEAQ (reference sequence). The V end was cut by 8 bases, the J end by 5 bases, with 19 bases between. The sequenced part of the CDR3 DNA is TGTGCCAGCTACCCATTACACGGGGTAGACGAG. Translating gives CASYPLHGVDE. The full-length CDR3 reads as CASYPLHGVDEQYF. Full variable domain (rest looked up from reference TRBV7-9 and TRBJ2-7): DTGVSQNPRHKITKRGQNVTFRCDPISEHNRLYWYRQTLGQGPEFLTYFQNEAQLEKSRLLSDRFSAERPKGSFSTLEIQRTEQGDSAMYLCASYPLHGVDEQYFGPGTRLTVT.

For this clone: The read falls 3 residues short of the CDR3 end, and the missing part is taken from the germline J gene. The chain has TRBV7-6 and TRBJ2-2; a possible D gene is TRBD1 (5 bases). This CDR3 comprises 15 residues. CDR1 SGHVS and CDR2 FNYEAQ come from the germline V gene. The chain's CDR3 is CASSLEVTDNSPLFF. The part of the CDR3 DNA that was read is TGTGCCAGCAGCTTAGAAGTGACAGATAATTCACCG.

With respect to this clone: The read is 3 residues too short to cover the CDR3 end, so that end is filled in from the germline J gene. The chain employs TRBV5-1 and TRBJ2-5, with a possible D match to TRBD2 (6 bases). CDR1 SGHRS and CDR2 YFSETQ come from the germline V gene. V lost 6 bases to trimming and J lost 2 bases, with 17 bases between them. This CDR3 spans 15 amino acids. The chain's CDR3 is CASILSLGGQETQYF. Partial CDR3 DNA: TGCGCCAGCATCTTATCCCTGGGGGGACAAGAGACC.

Concerning this clone: The CDR3 extends 3 residues past the end of the read, so its final part is completed from the germline J gene. The chain uses TRBV18 and TRBJ2-5; 8 bases are shared with TRBD1. V lost 3 bases and J lost 5; bases outside the gene matches: 5. This CDR3 comprises 14 residues. CDR1 KGHSH and CDR2 LQKENI come from the germline V gene. CDR3 bases read: TGTGCCAGCTCACCTACGACAGGGGTTGAGACC. Its translation: CASSPTTGVET. In full, the CDR3 is CASSPTTGVETQYF.

As regards this clone: The read ends 3 residues early relative to the CDR3; the germline J gene fills the gap. The chain couples TRBV6-4 to TRBJ2-1, with 8 bases identical to TRBD2. With 3 bases clipped from V and 8 bases from J, the junction kept 9 bases outside the gene matches. In germline, CDR1 is MRHNA, CDR2 SNTAGT. This CDR3 spans 15 amino acids. The CDR3 sequence is CASSESGSGNHEQFF. The CDR3 DNA, read in part, is TGTGCCAGCAGTGAGAGCGGGAGTGGTAACCATGAG.

Partial CDR3 DNA: TGTGCCAGCAGCTTGGCTTCCATTCAGGATGAG. Protein sequence: CASSLASIQDE. The entire CDR3 protein reads CASSLASIQDEQFF. The V call is TRBV5-6, the J call TRBJ2-1; D not resolved. The CDR3 extends 3 residues past the end of the read, so its final part is completed from the germline J gene. Trimming pared 0 bases from V and 8 bases from J, leaving 12 bases between. The CDR3 is 14 amino acids. The germline CDR1 and CDR2 sequences are SGHDT and YYEEEE.

To note about this clone: The read ends 3 residues shy of where the CDR3 ends; the end is completed using the germline J gene. V is TRBV20-1 and J is TRBJ2-7, with 9 positions matching TRBD2. The CDR3 loop spans 14 amino acids. CDR1 and CDR2 from the germline V gene are DFQATT and SNEGSKA (reference sequence). V lost 1 base and J lost 4; bases outside the gene matches: 5. This CDR3 is CSARAWLAGYEQYF. The CDR3 bases that were read are TGCAGTGCTAGAGCGTGGCTAGCGGGATACGAG.

On this clone: The CDR3 is cut off 3 residues early in the read; its end comes from the germline J gene. V and J are TRBV7-2 and TRBJ2-3; 9 nucleotides match TRBD1. CDR1 and CDR2 (germline): SGHTA, FQGNSA. This CDR3 has 17 amino acids. CDR3 DNA, as far as it was read: TGTGCCAGCAGCTTAGCAGTCCGGGACAGGGTGAGAGAGACG. Its protein is CASSLAVRDRVRET. The whole CDR3 sequence reads CASSLAVRDRVRETQYF. The whole variable domain, remainder taken from reference TRBV7-2 and TRBJ2-3, is GAGVSQSPSNKVTEKGKDVELRCDPISGHTALYWYRQSLGQGLEFLIYFQGNSAPDKSGLPSDRFSAERTGGSVSTLTIQRTQQEDSAVYLCASSLAVRDRVRETQYFGPGTRLTVL.

About this clone: The read falls 3 residues short of the CDR3 end, and the missing part is taken from the germline J gene. V usage is TRBV6-1 and J usage is TRBJ2-2; 9 bases line up with TRBD2. The germline CDR1 and CDR2 sequences are MNHNS and SASEGT. The CDR3 sequence is 15 residues long. V shed 6 bases and J 7 bases; nucleotides not matched to a gene: 9. This CDR3 reads CASSESGGRGGELFF. The part of the CDR3 DNA that was read is TGTGCCAGCAGCGAAAGCGGGGGGAGGGGCGGGGAG.

A note on this clone: From the germline J gene comes the end of the CDR3, since the read stops 3 residues before it. The chain links TRBV18 to TRBJ1-4; D not certain. The CDR3 extends over 15 amino acids. Germline values: CDR1 KGHSH, CDR2 LQKENI. V lost 3 bases to trimming and J lost 8 bases, with 16 bases between them. The sequenced part of the CDR3 DNA is TGTGCCAGCTCACCTTCCGGGTCAAGCGGCGAAAAA. Its protein product is CASSPSGSSGEK. The whole CDR3 region reads CASSPSGSSGEKLFF.

Concerning this clone: The read stops 3 residues short of the end of the CDR3; the missing end is completed from the germline J gene. This chain uses TRBV7-3 with TRBJ1-1; tentatively, D is TRBD1 (5 bases). The CDR3 sequence is 13 residues long. Germline CDR1 and CDR2: SGHTA and FQGTGA. Deletions cut 4 bases from V and 4 bases from J, with 10 bases between. CDR3 DNA, as far as it was read: TGTGCCAGCAGCTATAGCGGGGCCACTGAA. Amino acid sequence: CASSYSGATE. The CDR3 in full is CASSYSGATEAFF.